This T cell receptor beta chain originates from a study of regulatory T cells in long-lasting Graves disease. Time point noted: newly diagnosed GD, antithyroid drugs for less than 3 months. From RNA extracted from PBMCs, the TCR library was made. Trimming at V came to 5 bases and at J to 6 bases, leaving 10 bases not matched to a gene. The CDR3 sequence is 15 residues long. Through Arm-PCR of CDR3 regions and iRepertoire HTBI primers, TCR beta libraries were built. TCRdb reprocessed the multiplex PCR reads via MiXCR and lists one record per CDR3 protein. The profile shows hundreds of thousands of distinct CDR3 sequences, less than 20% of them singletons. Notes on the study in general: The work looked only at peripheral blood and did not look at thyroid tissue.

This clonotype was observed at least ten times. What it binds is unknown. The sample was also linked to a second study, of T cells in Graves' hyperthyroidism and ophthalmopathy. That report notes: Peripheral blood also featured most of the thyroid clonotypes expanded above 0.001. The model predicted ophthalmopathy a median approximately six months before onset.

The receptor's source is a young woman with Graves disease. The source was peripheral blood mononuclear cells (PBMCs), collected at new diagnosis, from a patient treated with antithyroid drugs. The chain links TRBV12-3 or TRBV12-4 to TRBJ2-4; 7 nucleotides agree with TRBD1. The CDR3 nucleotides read TGTGCCAGCAGTCCGGGACAGACTAAAATAAACATTCAGTACTTC. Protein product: CASSPGQTKINIQYF.